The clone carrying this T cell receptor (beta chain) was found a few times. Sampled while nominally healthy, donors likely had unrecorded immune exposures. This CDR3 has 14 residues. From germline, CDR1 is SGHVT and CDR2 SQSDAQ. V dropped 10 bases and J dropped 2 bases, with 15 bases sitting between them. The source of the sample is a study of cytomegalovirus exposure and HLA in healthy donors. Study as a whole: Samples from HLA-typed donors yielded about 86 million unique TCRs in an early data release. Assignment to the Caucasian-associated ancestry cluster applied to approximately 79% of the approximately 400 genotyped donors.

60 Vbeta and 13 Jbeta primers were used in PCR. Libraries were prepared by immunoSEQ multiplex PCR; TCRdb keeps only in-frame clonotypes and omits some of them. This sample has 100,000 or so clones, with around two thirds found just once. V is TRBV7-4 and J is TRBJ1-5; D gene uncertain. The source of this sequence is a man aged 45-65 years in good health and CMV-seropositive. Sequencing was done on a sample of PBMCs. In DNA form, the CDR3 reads TGTGCCACCAGTAAAGTCATAGGCAATCAGCCCCAGCATTTT. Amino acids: CATSKVIGNQPQHF.